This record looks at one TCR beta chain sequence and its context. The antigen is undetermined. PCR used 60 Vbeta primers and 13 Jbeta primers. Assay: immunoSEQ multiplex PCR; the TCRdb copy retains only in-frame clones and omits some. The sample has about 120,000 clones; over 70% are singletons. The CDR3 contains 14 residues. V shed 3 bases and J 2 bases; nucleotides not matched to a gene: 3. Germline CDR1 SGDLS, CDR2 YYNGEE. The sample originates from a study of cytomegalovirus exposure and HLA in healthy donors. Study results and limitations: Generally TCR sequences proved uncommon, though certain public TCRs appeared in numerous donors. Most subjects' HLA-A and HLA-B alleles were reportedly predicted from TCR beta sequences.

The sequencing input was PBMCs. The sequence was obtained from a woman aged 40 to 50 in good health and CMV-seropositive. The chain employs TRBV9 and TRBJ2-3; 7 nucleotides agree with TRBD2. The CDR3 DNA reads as TGTGCCAGCAGCGGGGGGGGAATCACAGATACGCAGTATTTT. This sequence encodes CASSGGGITDTQYF.